The 26 T cell receptor beta chains presented below share a single source sample, sequenced in a study of cytomegalovirus exposure and HLA in healthy donors. 13 Jbeta primers and 60 Vbeta primers were used for the PCR. Sequenced by immunoSEQ multiplex PCR; TCRdb stores in-frame clones only, minus some. The sample table sets out 75,000 to 80,000 clones. The sample was PBMCs. These receptor sequences come from a young man in good health and CMV-seropositive.

V and J are TRBV14 and TRBJ1-2, with 9 bases aligning to TRBD1. The CDR3 extends over 16 amino acids. Per germline, CDR1 SGHDN and CDR2 FVKESK. The V gene end was trimmed by 1 base and the J gene end by 4 bases; junction bases not matched to a gene: 7. Here the CDR3 reads CASSQGNRGLSYGYTF. The CDR3, as DNA: TGTGCCAGCAGCCAAGGGAACAGGGGGCTCAGCTATGGCTACACCTTC.

CDR3 loop: CASSDRAWGEPQHF. In DNA, the CDR3 is TGTGCCAGCAGTGATCGGGCGTGGGGGGAGCCCCAGCATTTT. The chain links TRBV25-1 to TRBJ1-5; possibly TRBD1 for D (5 bases). Germline CDR1 and CDR2: MGHDK and SYGVNS. The CDR3 loop spans 14 amino acids. V shed 3 bases and J shed 8 bases, with 14 bases lying between them.

The chain is built from TRBV19 and TRBJ2-1, with 7 positions matching TRBD1. The germline V gene encodes CDR1 LNHDA and CDR2 SQIVND (reference sequence). V shed 7 bases, J shed 5 bases, and the junction held 26 bases outside the gene matches. This CDR3 is 20 amino acids long. The CDR3 DNA follows: TGTGCCAGTATGAAAAACTATGGACAGGAGATCCCCTCAACCGACAATGAGCAGTTCTTC. Translating it yields CASMKNYGQEIPSTDNEQFF.

The chain employs TRBV6-5 and TRBJ2-7; TRBD1 is a possible D gene (5 bases). V shed 5 bases and J shed 0 bases, with 14 bases lying between them. The germline V gene encodes CDR1 MNHEY and CDR2 SVGAGI. This CDR3 spans 15 amino acids. The CDR3, as DNA: TGTGCCAGCAGTAATACAGGTTTTATCTCCTACGAGCAGTACTTC. Translating gives CASSNTGFISYEQYF.

This chain connects TRBV9 to TRBJ1-2; the D gene is possibly TRBD1 (6 bases). There are 16 residues in the CDR3. Germline loops: CDR1 SGDLS, CDR2 YYNGEE. Trimming stripped 4 bases from V and 8 bases from J, with 24 bases between. CDR3 loop: CASSPPGGGAKRGYTF. The CDR3 nucleotides read TGTGCCAGCAGCCCTCCGGGCGGGGGCGCGAAACGGGGCTACACCTTC.

This chain connects TRBV5-6 to TRBJ1-2, with 8 bases identical to TRBD1. CDR1 and CDR2 from the germline V gene are SGHDT and YYEEEE. Trimming removed 3 bases from V and 8 bases from J; junction bases left unmatched: 9. The CDR3 extends over 14 amino acids. DNA for the CDR3: TGTGCCAGCAGCTCAGTACAGGGGGGTAGGGGCTACACCTTC. Protein product: CASSSVQGGRGYTF.

The chain has TRBV5-1 and TRBJ2-5, with 11 bases aligning to TRBD2. The germline CDR1 and CDR2 sequences are SGHRS and YFSETQ. V shed 1 base, J shed 5 bases, and the junction held 7 bases outside the gene matches. The CDR3 runs 16 residues. CDR3 in DNA: TGCGCCAGCAGCTTGAGTACTAGCGGGGGTCGTGAGACCCAGTACTTC. Its protein is CASSLSTSGGRETQYF.

This chain links TRBV11-3 with TRBJ1-1; D gene ambiguous. The CDR3 extends over 14 amino acids. Germline V gives CDR1 SGHNT, CDR2 YENEEA. Trimming took off 0 bases at V and 2 bases at J, with 7 bases between the two ends. CDR3 nucleotides: TGTGCCAGCAGCTTAGAGGCGGAAAACACTGAAGCTTTCTTT. It codes for CASSLEAENTEAFF.

J is TRBJ1-4 and V is TRBV28; D unresolved. The CDR3 is 16 amino acids. Trimming left V 6 bases short and J 1 base short, with 15 bases between. Germline CDR1 and CDR2: MDHEN and SYDVKM. CDR3 sequence: CASRLLNRVTNEKLFF. As DNA, the CDR3 is TGTGCCAGCAGACTCCTGAACAGAGTAACTAATGAAAAACTGTTTTTT.

Turning to this clone: Other nucleotide sequences from this sample produce the same CDR3. The J gene is TRBJ1-4, the V gene TRBV28, with 7 bases identical to TRBD1. This CDR3 is built from 14 residues. CDR1 is MDHEN, CDR2 SYDVKM, per germline. The junction had 5 bases not matched to a gene; V was cut back by 2 bases and J by 8 bases. CDR3 protein: CASSLSYRGEKLFF. The CDR3, as DNA: TGTGCCAGCAGTTTAAGTTACAGGGGCGAAAAACTGTTTTTT. The complete variable domain, with remaining parts taken from reference TRBV28 and TRBJ1-4, reads DVKVTQSSRYLVKRTGEKVFLECVQDMDHENMFWYRQDPGLGLRLIYFSYDVKMKEKGDIPEGYSVSREKKERFSLILESASTNQTSMYLCASSLSYRGEKLFFGSGTQLSVL.

This chain uses TRBV4-2 with TRBJ2-3, with 14 bases lining up with TRBD2. The V gene end was trimmed by 1 base and the J gene end by 2 bases; junction bases not matched to a gene: 8. The CDR3 is 19 residues long. Germline loops: CDR1 LGHNA, CDR2 YNFKEQ. The CDR3 loop reads CASSQAKRGLAGVTDTQYF. The CDR3 DNA reads TGTGCCAGCAGCCAAGCGAAACGGGGACTAGCGGGAGTCACAGATACGCAGTATTTT.

The chain uses TRBV10-1 and TRBJ2-7; D perhaps matches TRBD2 (7 bases). Trimming took 3 bases from V and 4 from J, leaving 10 bases between them. CDR1 and CDR2 from the germline V gene are WNHNN and SYGVQD (reference sequence). CDR3 length: 13 amino acids. CDR3 nucleotide sequence: TGCGCCAGCAGTGACGGGGGGCGGTACGAGCAGTACTTC. It yields the protein CASSDGGRYEQYF.

V gene TRBV18 combines with J gene TRBJ1-5; perhaps TRBD1 as D (5 bases). Germline CDR1 KGHSH, CDR2 LQKENI. The CDR3 is 16 residues long. The germline V and J ends were trimmed by 2 bases and 4 bases, with 15 bases remaining between them. The CDR3 region is CASSPNGAAGNQPQHF. Written as DNA, the CDR3 is TGTGCCAGCTCACCAAACGGGGCGGCGGGAAATCAGCCCCAGCATTTT.

The chain recombines TRBV28 with TRBJ2-5; maybe TRBD1 (7 bases). CDR1 and CDR2 from the germline V gene are MDHEN and SYDVKM. The CDR3 spans 13 residues. V lost 5 bases and J 11 bases, leaving 18 bases between the germline ends. For the CDR3, the DNA is TGTGCCAGCAGTATTAGACAGGGAGGACGGCAGTACTTC. The encoded protein is CASSIRQGGRQYF.

The chain joins TRBV5-1 to TRBJ2-3; TRBD2 agrees at 10 bases. V was clipped by 4 bases and J by 2 bases; unmatched bases: 7. The germline CDR1 and CDR2 sequences are SGHRS and YFSETQ. The CDR3 has 16 residues. CDR3 in DNA: TGCGCCAGCAGCCGAGGACTAGCGGATTCCACAGATACGCAGTATTTT. This translates into CASSRGLADSTDTQYF.

This sequence joins TRBV19 and TRBJ1-3, with a tentative D call TRBD1 (5 bases). Germline V gene lookup returns CDR1 LNHDA and CDR2 SQIVND (reference sequence). The CDR3 has 14 residues. CDR3 bases: TGTCCAGGGCGGGGCCGCTCGCCTGGAAACACCATATATTTT. It specifies CPGRGRSPGNTIYF.

The chain combines TRBV18 with TRBJ2-1; D may be TRBD2 (6 bases). Trimming removed 3 bases from V and 7 bases from J, with 19 bases in between. This CDR3 contains 16 residues. The germline V gene has CDR1 KGHSH and CDR2 LQKENI. This CDR3 is CASSPSFGEVENEQFF. DNA of the CDR3: TGTGCCAGCTCACCGAGTTTCGGGGAGGTAGAAAATGAGCAGTTCTTC.

J is TRBJ2-1 and V is TRBV4-2, with 8 positions matching TRBD2. This CDR3 has 17 residues. Germline V lookup: CDR1 LGHNA, CDR2 YNFKEQ. J was trimmed by 5 bases and V by 5 bases; bases with no gene match: 14. The CDR3 sequence is CASSSEAGVGGDNEQFF. In nucleotides, the CDR3 is TGTGCCAGCAGCTCGGAAGCGGGAGTCGGGGGAGACAATGAGCAGTTCTTC.

V is TRBV19 and J is TRBJ2-7; 9 positions match TRBD2. Germline values: CDR1 LNHDA, CDR2 SQIVND (reference sequence). J gave up 7 bases and V 3 bases, and 16 bases lay outside the gene matches. This CDR3 is built from 17 residues. The CDR3 nucleotides read TGTGCCAGTAGTATCTCTGGGCTAGCGGGGCGCTTGGTGGAGCAGTACTTC. Protein sequence: CASSISGLAGRLVEQYF.

The genes are TRBV6-1 and TRBJ2-5; 9 bases fit TRBD1. Germline lookup yields CDR1 MNHNS and CDR2 SASEGT. The CDR3 runs to 15 residues. Unmatched junction bases numbered 10, after V lost 8 bases and J lost 3 bases. The CDR3 here is CASSGGQGWKETQYF. The CDR3 nucleotides are TGTGCCAGCTCAGGGGGACAGGGCTGGAAAGAGACCCAGTACTTC.

The chain joins TRBV5-5 to TRBJ2-7, with 11 positions matching TRBD1. The CDR3 covers 18 residues. With V trimmed by 4 bases and J by 5 bases, 17 bases remained unmatched. Looked up from germline, CDR1 is SGHKS and CDR2 is YYEKEE (reference sequence). The CDR3 nucleotides are TGTGCCAGCAGCCGTCACCACTATGGGACAGGGGGTTCGGACGAGCAGTACTTC. It specifies CASSRHHYGTGGSDEQYF. The complete variable domain, with remaining parts taken from reference TRBV5-5 and TRBJ2-7, reads DAGVTQSPTHLIKTRGQQVTLRCSPISGHKSVSWYQQVLGQGPQFIFQYYEKEERGRGNFPDRFSARQFPNYSSELNVNALLLGDSALYLCASSRHHYGTGGSDEQYFGPGTRLTVT.

To note about this clone: The junction differs from germline at one of its ends, possibly a read error. The V gene is TRBV6-1, the J gene TRBJ1-1; D ambiguous. Germline CDR1 and CDR2: MNHNS and SASEGT. CDR3 length: 13 amino acids. This CDR3 is CASSEARSTEAFF. The CDR3 region has the DNA TGTGCTAGCAGTGAAGCGAGGAGCACTGAAGCTTTCTTT.

The chain recombines TRBV18 with TRBJ2-1, with TRBD2 identical over 10 bases. V lost 2 bases and J lost 6; bases outside the gene matches: 7. The length of the CDR3 is 16 residues. CDR1 KGHSH and CDR2 LQKENI come from the germline V gene. CDR3 in amino acids: CASSPFELAGSNEQFF. CDR3 DNA: TGTGCCAGCTCACCATTTGAACTAGCGGGGTCCAATGAGCAGTTCTTC.

V gene TRBV19 combines with J gene TRBJ1-1; the D is unclear. CDR1 is LNHDA, CDR2 SQIVND, per germline (reference sequence). The V gene lost 3 bases and the J gene lost 1 base, with 9 bases spanning the gap. The CDR3 spans 14 residues. The CDR3 DNA is TGTGCCAGTAGTATCTTGGGGAGGAACACTGAAGCTTTCTTT. Protein sequence: CASSILGRNTEAFF.

V is TRBV5-1 and J is TRBJ2-2; 8 positions match TRBD1. Trimming removed 5 bases from V and 1 base from J; junction bases left unmatched: 10. Germline CDR1 reads SGHRS; CDR2 reads YFSETQ. The length of the CDR3 is 17 residues. CDR3 amino acids: CASRHYQGTGNTGELFF. The CDR3 nucleotides are TGCGCCAGCAGACATTACCAGGGGACAGGGAACACCGGGGAGCTGTTTTTT.

V is TRBV5-1 and J is TRBJ1-2; 8 nucleotides line up with TRBD1. The V and J ends lost 5 bases and 12 bases, in that order; junction bases with no gene match: 15. CDR1 is SGHRS and CDR2 is YFSETQ in the germline V gene. This CDR3 contains 14 residues. CDR3 in DNA: TGCGCCAGCAGGGCCCCGGACAGGGACCCCGCGCACACCTTC. Its translation is CASRAPDRDPAHTF.